The clone carrying this TCR beta chain was detected a few times. Its antigen is not identified. The V gene's germline CDR1 is SGHRS and CDR2 YFSETQ. With 4 bases removed from V and 4 bases from J, the gap between germline ends came to 17 bases. This CDR3 has 16 amino acids. Patients aged 18 to 65 had newly diagnosed hyperthyroidism of under 2 months' duration. This sample was included in a study of T cells in Graves' hyperthyroidism and ophthalmopathy. General observations from the study: Ophthalmopathy was separated from stable hyperthyroidism by a 13 V-J model. Most thyroid clonotypes expanded above 0.001 were also detected in blood.

The TCR beta CDR3 regions underwent amplification using RNA transcripts as the source. HTBI primers drove first-round RT-PCR of the TCR CDR3. TCRdb re-analysed the multiplex PCR reads in MiXCR, keeping a single row per CDR3 protein. The sample consists of fewer than 900,000 distinct CDR3 sequences, under 20% of them appearing once. Sequenced material: blood. The chain is built from TRBV5-1 and TRBJ2-2; D remains unclear. This clonotype was sampled from a woman aged 50 to 65 with Graves' hyperthyroidism that later progressed to Graves' ophthalmopathy. Here the CDR3 reads CASSNFIGVGTGELFF. For the CDR3, the DNA is TGCGCCAGCAGCAACTTCATAGGTGTGGGCACCGGGGAGCTGTTTTTT.